A selection of T cell receptor beta chains follows, all from one sample in a study of T cell changes during pregnancy in multiple sclerosis. The assay was immunoSEQ multiplex PCR, and TCRdb's table has in-frame clones only and misses some. The table records 45,000 to 70,000 clones, roughly 90% of them present only once. The sequences come from CD4+ T cells from peripheral blood mononuclear cells, collected after pregnancy. The receptor source for this set is a female donor in good health, enrolled as a control in a pregnancy study. CDR3s include the opening cysteine and the closing phenylalanine or tryptophan. A D gene is named only where the DNA matches it firmly. Clone size is shown for a subset of rows, as once, few, many or a class of expanded clone.

J	size	D	V	CDR3	DNA
TRBJ1-5	.	.	TRBV4-1	CASSQDGDGNQPQHF	TGCGCCAGCAGCCAAGACGGGGATGGCAATCAGCCCCAGCATTTT
TRBJ2-3	.	TRBD2	TRBV5-4	CASSLAGAPRDTQYF	TGTGCCAGCAGCCTAGCGGGGGCCCCCAGGGATACGCAGTATTTT
TRBJ2-6	.	.	TRBV7-3	CASSWQATGANVLTF	TGTGCCAGCAGCTGGCAGGCAACCGGGGCCAACGTCCTGACTTTC
TRBJ2-7	.	.	TRBV27	CASSLFGTHFYEQYF	TGTGCCAGCAGTTTATTTGGGACACATTTCTACGAGCAGTACTTC
TRBJ1-4	.	TRBD1	TRBV4-1	CASSQDIGQGGEKLFF	TGCGCCAGCAGCCAAGATATTGGGCAGGGGGGTGAAAAACTGTTTTTT
TRBJ2-5	.	.	TRBV7-9	CASSLGAGMETQYF	TGTGCCAGCAGCTTAGGGGCAGGGATGGAGACCCAGTACTTC
TRBJ2-3	.	TRBD2	TRBV28	CASPPRGDVTDTQYF	TGTGCCAGCCCCCCTCGGGGGGATGTCACAGATACGCAGTATTTT
TRBJ1-5	.	TRBD1	TRBV5-1	CASSPTGNVNQPQHF	TGCGCCAGCAGCCCGACAGGGAACGTCAATCAGCCCCAGCATTTT
TRBJ1-1	.	TRBD1	TRBV30	CAWAPRTGKAFF	TGTGCCTGGGCCCCGCGGACAGGGAAAGCTTTCTTT
TRBJ2-1	.	TRBD2	TRBV7-2	CASSPRGLADRLEQFF	TGTGCCAGCAGCCCAAGGGGACTAGCGGATCGTTTGGAACAGTTCTTC
TRBJ1-3	.	.	TRBV29-1	CSVRRDGGDTIYF	TGCAGCGTTCGCCGGGACGGGGGGGACACCATATATTTT
TRBJ2-5	.	TRBD1	TRBV5-1	CASSSHRDRQETQYF	TGCGCCAGCAGCTCACACCGGGACAGACAAGAGACCCAGTACTTC
TRBJ1-5	.	TRBD1	TRBV2	CASSRGQGMQPQHF	TGTGCCAGCAGTCGGGGACAGGGGATGCAGCCCCAGCATTTT
TRBJ1-5	.	.	TRBV18	CASSPGGAHQPQHF	TGTGCCAGCTCACCGGGAGGGGCTCATCAGCCCCAGCATTTT
TRBJ1-4	.	.	TRBV5-4	CASSLGGSVGTNEKLFF	TGTGCCAGCAGCTTGGGGGGCTCCGTGGGGACAAATGAAAAACTGTTTTTT
TRBJ2-1	.	TRBD2	TRBV19	CASSPSGDSYNEQFF	TGTGCCAGTAGTCCCAGCGGGGACTCCTACAATGAGCAGTTCTTC
TRBJ1-6	.	TRBD1	TRBV6-5	CASSYRGPYSPLHF	TGTGCCAGCAGTTACAGGGGGCCTTATTCACCCCTCCACTTT
TRBJ2-1	.	TRBD2	TRBV28	CASSPLPGLAGGYSYNEQFF	TGTGCCAGCAGCCCACTACCGGGACTAGCGGGGGGATACTCCTACAATGAGCAGTTCTTC
TRBJ2-1	.	TRBD1	TRBV14	CASSQGGQGAYNEQFF	TGTGCCAGCAGCCAAGGAGGACAGGGGGCCTACAATGAGCAGTTCTTC
TRBJ1-6	once	TRBD1	TRBV7-2	CASSLGGGPGQGNSPLHF	TGTGCCAGCAGCTTAGGAGGGGGACCGGGACAGGGGAATTCACCCCTCCACTTT
TRBJ1-2	.	.	TRBV5-6	CASSPAPGVRNYGYTF	TGTGCCAGCAGCCCTGCCCCCGGGGTTAGAAACTATGGCTACACCTTC
TRBJ1-5	.	.	TRBV7-2	CASSPRGGRTNQPQHF	TGTGCCAGCAGCCCAAGAGGGGGACGGACCAATCAGCCCCAGCATTTT
TRBJ1-1	.	TRBD1	TRBV5-1	CASGQGAGTEAFF	TGCGCCAGCGGTCAGGGGGCAGGCACTGAAGCTTTCTTT
TRBJ2-3	.	.	TRBV5-4	CASSWGGGKGGTDTQYF	TGTGCCAGCAGCTGGGGAGGGGGGAAGGGAGGCACAGATACGCAGTATTTT
TRBJ2-5	.	.	TRBV28	CATSFPETQYF	TGTGCCACCTCGTTTCCGGAGACCCAGTACTTC
TRBJ1-3	.	.	TRBV6-5	CASRTDRYSGNTIYF	TGTGCCAGCAGAACCGACAGATACTCTGGAAACACCATATATTTT
TRBJ2-1	.	TRBD1	TRBV19	CASSIWLERNGDRGQFF	TGTGCCAGTAGTATATGGTTGGAACGCAACGGGGACAGGGGGCAGTTCTTC
TRBJ1-1	.	.	TRBV7-2	CASSLGGSNTEAFF	TGTGCCAGCAGCTTGGGAGGGTCGAACACTGAAGCTTTCTTT
TRBJ1-1	.	TRBD1	TRBV4-3	CASSQETGKNTEAFF	TGCGCCAGCAGCCAAGAGACAGGGAAGAACACTGAAGCTTTCTTT
TRBJ1-6	.	.	TRBV18	CASSPAGQNNSPLHF	TGTGCCAGCTCACCGGCTGGACAGAATAATTCACCCCTCCACTTT
TRBJ2-7	.	.	TRBV5-5	CASAPPGTISYEQYF	TGTGCCAGCGCCCCCCCGGGGACAATTTCCTACGAGCAGTACTTC
TRBJ2-7	.	.	TRBV7-2	CASSQGWRDEQYF	TGTGCCAGCAGCCAAGGGTGGAGGGACGAGCAGTACTTC
TRBJ2-1	.	TRBD2	TRBV14	CASSQGNSGGQFF	TGTGCCAGCAGCCAAGGAAATAGCGGGGGGCAGTTCTTC
TRBJ1-1	.	.	TRBV5-6	CASSLAGGTQGIF	TGTGCCAGCAGCTTGGCCGGAGGGACTCAAGGGATCTTT
TRBJ1-2	.	.	TRBV30	CAWGYQANYGYTF	TGTGCCTGGGGGTACCAGGCAAACTATGGCTACACCTTC
TRBJ2-1	once	.	TRBV4-3	CASSPQGGSYNEQFF	TGCGCCAGCAGCCCTCAGGGGGGCTCCTACAATGAGCAGTTCTTC
TRBJ1-3	.	.	TRBV19	CASSIAKGGKRNTIYF	TGTGCCAGTAGTATCGCTAAGGGCGGGAAAAGAAACACCATATATTTT
TRBJ1-6	once	TRBD1	TRBV7-2	CASSLEGAPGSPLHF	TGTGCCAGCAGCTTAGAGGGGGCGCCGGGTTCACCCCTCCACTTT
TRBJ1-4	.	.	TRBV29-1	CSVPLPGGKLFF	TGCAGCGTCCCTCTCCCCGGGGGAAAACTGTTTTTT
TRBJ2-7	.	.	TRBV6-5	CASSYSGAYHGEQYF	TGTGCCAGCAGCTATAGCGGAGCCTACCACGGGGAGCAGTACTTC
TRBJ1-5	.	TRBD1	TRBV19	CASTPGQGKVIRKENSNQPQHF	TGTGCCAGTACTCCGGGACAGGGGAAAGTTATTAGGAAGGAAAATAGCAATCAGCCCCAGCATTTT
TRBJ1-3	.	.	TRBV14	CASSHQTGLISGNTIYF	TGTGCCAGCAGCCACCAGACAGGACTCATCTCCGGAAACACCATATATTTT
TRBJ2-7	.	TRBD1	TRBV5-4	CASSSPGQSSYEQYF	TGTGCCAGCAGCTCCCCGGGACAGAGCTCCTACGAGCAGTACTTC
TRBJ1-5	few	.	TRBV28	CASRIQGSNQPQHF	TGTGCCAGCAGAATACAGGGTAGCAATCAGCCCCAGCATTTT
TRBJ1-2	.	TRBD1	TRBV6-1	CATSSGTGGPYGYTF	TGTGCCACCTCCTCCGGGACAGGGGGACCTTATGGCTACACCTTC
TRBJ2-7	.	TRBD1	TRBV28	CASSAPTTGGDEQYF	TGTGCCAGCAGTGCACCCACGACAGGGGGCGATGAGCAGTACTTC
TRBJ2-7	.	.	TRBV5-4	CASSLARTNYEQYF	TGTGCCAGCAGCTTGGCGCGTACCAACTACGAGCAGTACTTC
TRBJ1-1	.	.	TRBV5-4	CASSLAGVAEAFF	TGTGCCAGCAGCTTGGCAGGGGTGGCTGAAGCTTTCTTT
TRBJ2-7	.	TRBD1	TRBV6-5	CASSYSRDSPYEQYF	TGTGCCAGCAGTTACTCCCGGGACAGTCCCTACGAGCAGTACTTC
TRBJ2-2	.	TRBD1	TRBV15	CATSTPRTGGDTGELFF	TGTGCCACCAGCACTCCTCGGACAGGGGGGGACACCGGGGAGCTGTTTTTT
TRBJ1-1	once	.	TRBV6-5	CASSYSRGDTEAFF	TGTGCCAGCAGTTACTCTCGGGGTGACACTGAAGCTTTCTTT
TRBJ2-1	.	.	TRBV4-3	CASSQDRAPYNEQFF	TGCGCCAGCAGCCAAGACAGGGCCCCCTACAATGAGCAGTTCTTC
TRBJ1-1	.	TRBD1	TRBV30	CAWRADRAYTEAFF	TGTGCCTGGAGGGCGGACAGGGCGTACACTGAAGCTTTCTTT
TRBJ2-3	.	TRBD2	TRBV30	CAWRVAGNLTDTQYF	TGTGCCTGGAGGGTAGCGGGAAATCTCACAGATACGCAGTATTTT
TRBJ2-3	.	TRBD1	TRBV7-9	CASSPGQGAGDTQYF	TGTGCCAGCAGCCCCGGACAGGGGGCAGGAGATACGCAGTATTTT
TRBJ2-7	.	.	TRBV5-1	CASRPGTTGYEQYF	TGCGCCAGCAGACCGGGGACAACGGGCTACGAGCAGTACTTC
TRBJ2-3	once	.	TRBV18	CASSPRRAADTQYF	TGTGCCAGCTCACCGCGCAGGGCGGCAGATACGCAGTATTTT